The rows below give T cell receptor beta chains drawn from one sample of a study of a mutant IDH1 vaccine in newly diagnosed glioma. Only in-frame clones appear in the TCRdb table, and some are missing; sequencing was by immunoSEQ multiplex PCR. In the table there are approximately 36,000 clones, about 80% of which are singletons. These receptors lack a known antigen. The material sequenced was peripheral blood mononuclear cells (PBMCs), taken from a glioma patient whose treatment included an IDH1 peptide vaccine. These TCRs come from a woman in her thirties with glioma. Some clones in this sample may be carry-over from other donors' samples. Each CDR3 is given with its conserved first and last residue. Fields, in order: D gene, J gene, CDR3 length, V gene, CDR3 protein. D genes are given only for firm matches.

d_gene: -
j_gene: TRBJ2-7
len: 14
v_gene: TRBV29-1
CDR3aa: CSAGERSLSYEQYF

d_gene: -
j_gene: TRBJ2-1
len: 14
v_gene: TRBV5-1
CDR3aa: CASSLRPPIDEQFF

d_gene: -
j_gene: TRBJ2-5
len: 14
v_gene: TRBV7-6
CDR3aa: CASARRGYQETQYF

d_gene: TRBD1
j_gene: TRBJ2-7
len: 12
v_gene: TRBV19
CDR3aa: CASKTGRGEQYF

d_gene: TRBD2
j_gene: TRBJ2-4
len: 15
v_gene: TRBV7-6
CDR3aa: CASSRGLAEKNIQYF

d_gene: TRBD2
j_gene: TRBJ2-3
len: 13
v_gene: TRBV13
CDR3aa: CASSPLAGDTQYF

d_gene: -
j_gene: TRBJ2-5
len: 15
v_gene: TRBV19
CDR3aa: CASSMGLGGGETQYF

d_gene: TRBD1
j_gene: TRBJ2-5
len: 13
v_gene: TRBV29-1
CDR3aa: CSVVTGGFETQYF

d_gene: -
j_gene: TRBJ2-3
len: 15
v_gene: TRBV25-1
CDR3aa: CASSELAPKTDTQYF

d_gene: -
j_gene: TRBJ2-2
len: 14
v_gene: TRBV7-2
CDR3aa: CASSSRPVPGELFF

d_gene: -
j_gene: TRBJ1-1
len: 15
v_gene: TRBV4-1
CDR3aa: CASSQARAANTEAFF

d_gene: TRBD1
j_gene: TRBJ2-2
len: 15
v_gene: TRBV7-9
CDR3aa: CASSPRTGNTGELFF

d_gene: TRBD2
j_gene: TRBJ2-1
len: 17
v_gene: TRBV18
CDR3aa: CASSRPGLAGAYNEQFF

d_gene: TRBD1
j_gene: TRBJ1-5
len: 15
v_gene: TRBV2
CDR3aa: CASTGTGGSRQPQHF

d_gene: -
j_gene: TRBJ2-5
len: 14
v_gene: TRBV6-1
CDR3aa: CASSGFGAQETQYF

d_gene: -
j_gene: TRBJ1-2
len: 15
v_gene: TRBV14
CDR3aa: CASSQTTGRGYGYTF

d_gene: -
j_gene: TRBJ1-2
len: 12
v_gene: TRBV19
CDR3aa: CASSAGQEGYTF

d_gene: TRBD1
j_gene: TRBJ1-1
len: 15
v_gene: TRBV28
CDR3aa: CASSSEQGARTEAFF